The present T cell receptor (beta chain) was sequenced within a study of blood T cell repertoires in COVID-19. Overall study: Italy, Spain and the United States were the sources of the convalescent and acute COVID-19 samples. The analysed material was cDNA or gDNA that came from T cells, B-cell-depleted T cells, or PBMCs.

In the source study's methods: From reference gene primer amplification, estimates of nucleated cell counts were derived. Sequencing used immunoSEQ multiplex PCR; TCRdb keeps in-frame clones, though not all of them. The DNA gave D and trimming, while V, J and clone size come from that table. The table records more than 200,000 clones, over 75% of them present only once. Sequencing was performed on peripheral blood. The receptor was isolated from an elderly man with acute or convalescent COVID-19.

The chain's CDR3 is CASSFSQGSEHEQFF. The CDR3, as DNA: TGTGCCAGCAGCTTCTCACAGGGGAGTGAGCATGAGCAGTTCTTC. The chain employs TRBV5-5 and TRBJ2-1; 7 bases fit TRBD1. Germline CDR1 is SGHKS and CDR2 is YYEKEE (reference sequence). Trimming took 2 bases from V and 8 from J; bases not matched to a gene: 10. There are 15 residues in the CDR3.